This TCR beta chain was captured in a study of shared clonotypes between healthy human individuals (TCRdb year 2020). For the study in its entirety: A couple of women and a few men aged 18 to 49 years were included in the cohort. For each donor, CD4 naive and CD4 memory were each given three plates, CD8 naive was given two plates, and CD8 memory was given one plate. The study deeply sequenced blood TCR repertoires of five healthy adults to estimate repertoire size and the extent of clonotype sharing between individuals. To increase sequencing depth and limit assay-specific biases, different laboratories used diverse techniques to prepare libraries and sequence TCR repertoires. Per donor, leukapheresis produced somewhere between about 0.85 and 10 billion PBMCs. The study at large found these results: Because the study included a small number of donors, the genetic and exposure-history diversity represented was limited. When a handful of donors were compared, the shared fraction of clonotypes was around 4.6% for naive CD4, approximately 3.5% for naive CD8, more than 2% for memory CD4, and around 0.37% for memory CD8. Rarefaction of sorted-subset datasets indicated incomplete sequencing despite the large sequencing depth. Higher generation probabilities were observed for clonotypes shared by all four sorted-subset donors than for non-shared clonotypes. Sampling was limited to blood, and TCR repertoires in tissue likely differ from TCR repertoires in blood. Based on pairwise subsampling, the degree of clonotype sharing among donors was expected to be affected by sequencing depth. Estimated clonotype richness was generally larger for naive than for memory subsets.

TCR CDR3 regions were amplified from genomic DNA by multiplex PCR using the deep immunoSEQ assay. Extracted genomic DNA from each cell subset was spread evenly across all wells of several immunoSEQ 96-well plates, with each plate serving as a replicate. For sorted subsets, each replicate PCR was loaded with about 200 ng genomic DNA, equivalent to some 27,000 T cell genomes. The purified libraries were quantified using a Qubit 3.0 fluorometer, sized with a Bioanalyzer 2100, and then quantified again using the KAPA Library Quantification kit. Every immunoSEQ 96-well plate was sequenced on a separate single-read 150-cycle Illumina NextSeq 550 flow cell. The paper's processing steps were these. The immunoSEQ output contained only junctional sequences without quality scores, so filtering could not match that applied to full-length reads. To assign V/J genes and CDR3, sequences were annotated against IMGT germline references using PyIR, a Python wrapper for IgBLAST v1.9. Any read was removed if the V/J assignment was weak (E-value above 1e-6), the CDR3 was missing, or the read contained stop codons, out-of-frame junctions, or ambiguous translated residues. V3J clonotypes were defined by identical inferred V gene, J gene, and CDR3 amino acid sequence. The percentage overlap between two repertoires was calculated by dividing the number of shared unique clonotypes by the size of the smaller repertoire. Three approaches were used to assess repertoire richness: RTK rarefaction, the Chao1 estimator, and Recon v2.1 estimates of unobserved clonotypes. Generation probabilities for all TCRbeta clonotypes obtained by the gDNA method from a few donors were computed using OLGA. The source is immuneACCESS, and TCRdb retained only in-frame sequences with V and J called. Part of the clones is not carried over; for the studies checked, unresolved V genes explain less than half of this, and the remainder is unexplained. V, J and clone size were drawn from that table, and D and trimming were deduced from the DNA. The sample has roughly 2,000,000 clones on record, 93% of them singletons. In total, the top ten clones hold more than 1.5% of the sample.

CD8 naive samples consisted of CD45RO-negative cells that were positively selected for CCR7, yielding a CD45RA+CCR7+ population without TemRA cells. The donors were healthy, HIV-negative adults who had no recently reported acute infections or vaccinations. All donors were Caucasian adults living in Nashville, Tennessee, USA. After blood collection by leukapheresis, PBMCs were isolated using Ficoll-Histopaque density gradient centrifugation and then cryopreserved in the vapor phase of liquid nitrogen. Purity and quantity of every magnetically sorted T cell population were checked by analytical flow cytometry. From each sorted fraction, genomic DNA was isolated and quantified by UV absorbance on a Nanodrop 2000c. A note on this clone: What this receptor recognizes is not known. No clone much larger than this one lies a single base away; base qualities are absent.

V has 7 bases trimmed and J has 3 bases trimmed; junction bases matching no gene number 6. CDR1 and CDR2 are drawn from the germline V gene (reference sequence): LNHDA, SQIVND. The CDR3 numbers 14 residues from cysteine through phenylalanine. The DNA shown is the 42-base CDR3, in frame from base 1. The chain couples TRBV19 to TRBJ2-3, with 8 bases in between that match TRBD1. What was sequenced was naive CD8+ T cells from PBMCs. This specimen's cell subset or site label, interpreted: CD45RA+CCR7+. The sequence came from a young man in good health. Some clones in this sample may be carry-over from other donors' samples. The CDR3 region: CASNHRGETDTQYF. The DNA sequence is as follows: TGTGCCAGTAACCACAGGGGGGAGACAGATACGCAGTATTTT.